These 30 T cell receptor beta chains were all obtained from the same sample, sequenced in a study of Tregs in tolerant kidney transplant recipients. Using immunoSEQ multiplex PCR, the repertoire was profiled, and TCRdb retains in-frame clones only, with some absent. The table has about 94,000 clones, approximately 93% seen once. Material: CD4+ T cells from blood, obtained before the transplant. The receptor set was obtained from a human donor who received a combined kidney and bone marrow transplant.

The chain uses TRBV7-2 and TRBJ2-5, with 10 bases aligning to TRBD2. Trimming removed 5 bases from V and 1 base from J; junction bases left unmatched: 4. In germline, CDR1 is SGHTA, CDR2 FQGNSA. The CDR3 is 15 residues long. CDR3 protein: CASSPGLAVQETQYF. DNA of the CDR3: TGTGCCAGCAGCCCAGGACTAGCGGTCCAAGAGACCCAGTACTTC.

The rearrangement links TRBV25-1 to TRBJ2-1, with 9 bases identical to TRBD2. With 5 bases clipped from V and 2 bases from J, the junction kept 1 base outside the gene matches. CDR1 and CDR2 (germline): MGHDK, SYGVNS. This CDR3 spans 14 amino acids. The CDR3 DNA is TGTGCCAGCAGTCCTAGCGGGACCTACAATGAGCAGTTCTTC. This gives the protein CASSPSGTYNEQFF. Based on the CDR3 plus reference TRBV25-1 and TRBJ2-1, the full variable domain is EADIYQTPRYLVIGTGKKITLECSQTMGHDKMYWYQQDPGMELHLIHYSYGVNSTEKGDLSSESTVSRIRTEHFPLTLESARPSHTSQYLCASSPSGTYNEQFFGPGTRLTVL.

V gene TRBV5-1 combines with J gene TRBJ2-7, with TRBD1 matching 7 bases. The germline CDR1 and CDR2 sequences are SGHRS and YFSETQ. The V gene end was trimmed by 4 bases and the J gene end by 1 base; junction bases not matched to a gene: 5. CDR3 length equals 14 residues. The CDR3 region has the DNA TGCGCCAGCAGCCATGGACAGGAATCCTACGAGCAGTACTTC. It yields the protein CASSHGQESYEQYF. The whole variable domain, remainder taken from reference TRBV5-1 and TRBJ2-7, is KAGVTQTPRYLIKTRGQQVTLSCSPISGHRSVSWYQQTPGQGLQFLFEYFSETQRNKGNFPGRFSGRQFSNSRSEMNVSTLELGDSALYLCASSHGQESYEQYFGPGTRLTVT.

The chain recombines TRBV29-1 with TRBJ2-4; D is perhaps TRBD1 (6 bases). V was trimmed by 5 bases and J by 2 bases, leaving 10 bases between them. This CDR3 has 13 amino acids. Germline CDR1 SQVTM, CDR2 ANQGSEA. Here the CDR3 DNA reads TGCAGCGTTTCAGACAGGACCAAAAACATTCAGTACTTC. Protein product: CSVSDRTKNIQYF. The whole variable domain, filled in from reference TRBV29-1 and TRBJ2-4, reads SAVISQKPSRDICQRGTSLTIQCQVDSQVTMMFWYRQQPGQSLTLIATANQGSEATYESGFVIDKFPISRPNLTFSTLTVSNMSPEDSSIYLCSVSDRTKNIQYFGAGTRLSVL.

The rearrangement links TRBV2 to TRBJ2-1, with 11 bases that match TRBD1. The trim removed 6 bases at V and 5 bases at J, leaving 12 bases unmatched. Germline V gene sequence: CDR1 SNHLY, CDR2 FYNNEI. This CDR3 has 17 amino acids. The DNA for the CDR3 is TGTGCCAGCAGCCAAGGCTACCCGGGACAGGGGGACAATGAGCAGTTCTTC. This sequence encodes CASSQGYPGQGDNEQFF. The whole variable domain, remainder taken from reference TRBV2 and TRBJ2-1, is EPEVTQTPSHQVTQMGQEVILRCVPISNHLYFYWYRQILGQKVEFLVSFYNNEISEKSEIFDDQFSVERPDGSNFTLKIRSTKLEDSAMYFCASSQGYPGQGDNEQFFGPGTRLTVL.

The rearrangement links TRBV9 to TRBJ1-1, with D tentatively TRBD1 (5 bases). V lost 5 bases, J lost 5 bases, and 19 bases lay in between. The length of the CDR3 is 15 residues. The germline gives CDR1 SGDLS, CDR2 YYNGEE. In DNA, the CDR3 is TGTGCCAGCAGTTCGCACCTCGACAGCGTAACTGAAGCTTTCTTT. Translating it yields CASSSHLDSVTEAFF.

This clone appeared a single time. This chain links TRBV7-2 with TRBJ1-3, with D unclear. The CDR3 is 14 amino acids. Trimming stripped 5 bases from V and 1 base from J, with 9 bases between. Germline-derived CDR1 and CDR2 are SGHTA and FQGNSA. As DNA, the CDR3 is TGTGCCAGCAGCCCCCAGCGGTCTGGAAACACCATATATTTT. The encoded protein is CASSPQRSGNTIYF.

The rearrangement joins TRBV4-3 to TRBJ2-7, with TRBD1 as a possible D gene (5 bases). The V end was cut by 0 bases, the J end by 2 bases, with 11 bases between. The CDR3 is made up of 15 amino acids. Germline V lookup: CDR1 LGHNA, CDR2 YSLEER. CDR3 residues: CASSQELGPTYEQYF. As DNA, the CDR3 is TGCGCCAGCAGCCAAGAACTGGGGCCTACCTACGAGCAGTACTTC.

The V and J genes are TRBV2 and TRBJ2-5; 7 bases are a match to TRBD1. Germline CDR1 and CDR2: SNHLY and FYNNEI. CDR3 size: 16 residues. The V gene end was trimmed by 4 bases and the J gene end by 1 base; junction bases not matched to a gene: 9. CDR3 in DNA: TGTGCCAGCAGTGTAATGAGGGGGCCTATCCAAGAGACCCAGTACTTC. The encoded protein is CASSVMRGPIQETQYF.

V and J are TRBV5-1 and TRBJ2-1; TRBD2 matches 8 bases. CDR1 and CDR2 (germline): SGHRS, YFSETQ. The CDR3 is 16 amino acids. Germline trimming cut 0 bases from V and 5 bases from J; bases unmatched to any gene: 7. The CDR3 region is CASSLGGTRINNEQFF. The CDR3 DNA reads TGCGCCAGCAGCTTGGGTGGGACTAGAATAAACAATGAGCAGTTCTTC. The full variable domain, in which reference TRBV5-1 and TRBJ2-1 provide the parts outside the CDR3, is KAGVTQTPRYLIKTRGQQVTLSCSPISGHRSVSWYQQTPGQGLQFLFEYFSETQRNKGNFPGRFSGRQFSNSRSEMNVSTLELGDSALYLCASSLGGTRINNEQFFGPGTRLTVL.

The chain joins TRBV7-9 to TRBJ1-1, with D tentatively TRBD1 (6 bases). CDR1 is SEHNR and CDR2 is FQNEAQ in the germline V gene (reference sequence). V was trimmed by 8 bases and J by 0 bases, leaving 13 bases between them. CDR3 length: 14 residues. CDR3 in DNA: TGTGCCAGCTCACTAGGACAGCTGAACACTGAAGCTTTCTTT. It codes for CASSLGQLNTEAFF.

The V call is TRBV6-1, the J call TRBJ1-1, with D uncertain. Per the germline V gene, CDR1 is MNHNS and CDR2 is SASEGT. This CDR3 comprises 14 residues. Trimming shortened V by 7 bases and J by 0 bases, and 12 bases separated the two germline ends. The CDR3 DNA is TGTGCCAGCACCATGACAAATCTGAACACTGAAGCTTTCTTT. Amino acid sequence: CASTMTNLNTEAFF.

The gene calls are TRBV5-4 and TRBJ2-1, with D perhaps matching TRBD1 (7 bases). The CDR3 has 16 amino acids. The germline gives CDR1 SGHNT, CDR2 YYREEE (reference sequence). V was pared by 2 bases and J by 5 bases, with 17 bases between. Here the CDR3 reads CASSLRQGAGHNEQFF. The CDR3 DNA follows: TGTGCCAGCAGCTTAAGACAGGGAGCGGGCCACAATGAGCAGTTCTTC.

The chain combines TRBV7-9 with TRBJ1-2, with a weak D call TRBD1 (5 bases). With 5 bases removed from V and 7 bases from J, the gap between germline ends came to 17 bases. The CDR3 runs to 14 residues. CDR1 is SEHNR, CDR2 FQNEAQ, per germline (reference sequence). CDR3 in amino acids: CASSRGGVWAGYTF. The CDR3 region has the DNA TGTGCCAGCAGCCGCGGGGGGGTATGGGCTGGCTACACCTTC.

The V gene is TRBV21-1, the J gene TRBJ2-5; TRBD2 was called by the table and not checked on the DNA. TRBV21-1 is tagged as a pseudogene. The CDR3 is 12 residues long. The CDR3 coding sequence is TGTGCCAGCAGCAGGGAGGGAAAGCTTCCGTACTTC. It specifies CASSREGKLPYF.

J is TRBJ1-2 and V is TRBV6-1; D gene uncertain. The CDR3 sequence is 15 residues long. Trimming stripped 6 bases from V and 4 bases from J, with 18 bases between. The germline V gene encodes CDR1 MNHNS and CDR2 SASEGT. CDR3: CASSSPRGGSYGYTF. CDR3 bases: TGTGCCAGCAGCAGTCCTCGGGGAGGGAGCTATGGCTACACCTTC.

The chain recombines TRBV7-9 with TRBJ2-3, with D unresolved. The germline CDR1 and CDR2 sequences are SEHNR and FQNEAQ (reference sequence). The CDR3 runs 17 residues. V was clipped by 0 bases and J by 2 bases, with 15 bases between them. CDR3 protein: CASSLARHSRITDTQYF. The CDR3 DNA follows: TGTGCCAGCAGCTTAGCCCGTCACAGCAGGATCACAGATACGCAGTATTTT.

The rearrangement joins TRBV7-6 to TRBJ1-3, with D unresolved. In germline, CDR1 is SGHVS, CDR2 FNYEAQ. Trimming cost V 4 bases and J 11 bases, with 15 bases left between them. This CDR3 has 13 residues. CDR3 loop: CASSSSIGSAIYF. In DNA form, the CDR3 reads TGTGCCAGCAGCTCCTCAATTGGTAGCGCCATATATTTT. Together with reference TRBV7-6 and TRBJ1-3, the CDR3 gives the full variable domain: GAGVSQSPRYKVTKRGQDVALRCDPISGHVSLYWYRQALGQGPEFLTYFNYEAQQDKSGLPNDRFSAERPEGSISTLTIQRTEQRDSAMYRCASSSSIGSAIYFGEGSWLTVV.

The rearrangement links TRBV6-1 to TRBJ1-1; 7 nucleotides line up with TRBD1. Trimming cost V 6 bases and J 1 base; bases outside gene matches: 5. Germline V gene data show CDR1 as MNHNS and CDR2 as SASEGT. The CDR3 consists of 14 residues. In DNA form, the CDR3 reads TGTGCCAGCAGCCTACAGGGGACGAACACTGAAGCTTTCTTT. Protein product: CASSLQGTNTEAFF.

This clone was recorded once. The chain combines TRBV4-3 with TRBJ2-5; 10 nucleotides match TRBD1. The CDR3 extends over 15 amino acids. Germline trimming cut 3 bases from V and 1 base from J; bases unmatched to any gene: 2. The germline CDR1 and CDR2 sequences are LGHNA and YSLEER. The CDR3 spells CASSQTGGTQETQYF. The CDR3 region has the DNA TGCGCCAGCAGCCAGACAGGGGGCACCCAAGAGACCCAGTACTTC.

The CDR3 region is CASSETSESYEQYF. DNA for the CDR3: TGTGCCAGCAGCGAGACTAGCGAATCCTACGAGCAGTACTTC. The V call is TRBV7-8, the J call TRBJ2-7, with 8 bases aligning to TRBD2. Germline lookup yields CDR1 SGHVS and CDR2 FQNEAQ. With 5 bases clipped from V and 1 base from J, the junction kept 4 bases outside the gene matches. The CDR3 runs to 14 residues.

The chain uses TRBV18 and TRBJ2-2; no reliable D call. The CDR3 is 15 amino acids. Germline CDR1 is KGHSH and CDR2 is LQKENI. V was cut by 4 bases and J by 6 bases, with 15 bases left in between. The CDR3 protein is CASSLSRQFSGELFF. In nucleotides, the CDR3 is TGTGCCAGCTCACTTTCACGTCAGTTTTCCGGGGAGCTGTTTTTT. The whole variable domain, filled in from reference TRBV18 and TRBJ2-2, reads NAGVMQNPRHLVRRRGQEARLRCSPMKGHSHVYWYRQLPEEGLKFMVYLQKENIIDESGMPKERFSAEFPKEGPSILRIQQVVRGDSAAYFCASSLSRQFSGELFFGEGSRLTVL.

The chain couples TRBV4-1 to TRBJ2-7; 12 bases agree with TRBD1. The CDR3 consists of 19 residues. V shed 0 bases, J shed 6 bases, and the junction held 15 bases outside the gene matches. Germline V gives CDR1 MGHRA, CDR2 YSYEKL. CDR3: CASSQEGTGGLYGSVEQYF. The DNA of the CDR3 is TGCGCCAGCAGCCAAGAAGGGACAGGGGGCCTTTATGGCTCGGTCGAGCAGTACTTC.

The rearrangement uses TRBV25-1 and TRBJ2-5; D is undetermined. Per germline, CDR1 MGHDK and CDR2 SYGVNS. This CDR3 spans 11 amino acids. Between the trimmed V and J ends, which lost 4 bases and 5 bases, there was a span of 5 bases. The CDR3 region is CASSVVETQYF. CDR3 coding DNA: TGTGCCAGCAGTGTCGTGGAGACCCAGTACTTC.

This rearrangement joins TRBV12-5 to TRBJ2-1; 10 nucleotides match TRBD2. The CDR3 contains 15 residues. The germline gives CDR1 LGHNT, CDR2 FRNRAP. V lost 5 bases to trimming and J lost 7 bases; unmatched junction nucleotides: 8. The CDR3 coding sequence is TGTGCTAGTGGTCGGAGCGGGAGGGCCGGGAATGAGCAGTTCTTC. This translates into CASGRSGRAGNEQFF.

The chain employs TRBV2 and TRBJ2-7; perhaps TRBD2 as D (5 bases). Trimming took 10 bases from V and 0 from J, leaving 16 bases between them. Germline V gene sequence: CDR1 SNHLY, CDR2 FYNNEI. This CDR3 has 14 amino acids. CDR3 protein: CAIDPGTISYEQYF. The CDR3 region has the DNA TGTGCCATCGACCCGGGAACGATCTCCTACGAGCAGTACTTC.

The chain uses TRBV28 and TRBJ1-2, with a tentative D call TRBD1 (5 bases). Germline CDR1 reads MDHEN; CDR2 reads SYDVKM. CDR3 length: 12 residues. V lost 7 bases and J 8 bases, leaving 14 bases between the germline ends. The CDR3: CASIQGGKGYTF. CDR3 DNA: TGTGCCAGCATCCAGGGCGGTAAGGGCTACACCTTC.

The rearrangement joins TRBV2 to TRBJ2-7; tentatively, D is TRBD2 (7 bases). Per the germline V gene, CDR1 is SNHLY and CDR2 is FYNNEI. This CDR3 is 13 amino acids long. The V and J ends lost 11 bases and 0 bases respectively, with 14 bases between them. In DNA, the CDR3 is TGTGCCGGGAGGGGGGACTACTCCTACGAGCAGTACTTC. It translates to CAGRGDYSYEQYF.

V gene TRBV9 combines with J gene TRBJ2-2; D might be TRBD2 (6 bases). The V gene lost 0 bases and the J gene lost 4 bases, with 7 bases spanning the gap. CDR1 is SGDLS, CDR2 YYNGEE, per germline. The CDR3 is made up of 14 amino acids. CDR3 in DNA: TGTGCCAGCAGCGTAGCAGCGGGCACCGGGGAGCTGTTTTTT. It encodes CASSVAAGTGELFF.

This clone was recorded once. The same CDR3 is also encoded by other DNA sequences in this sample. This chain connects TRBV4-2 to TRBJ2-3, with 13 bases that match TRBD2. The CDR3 is 16 residues long. V shed 6 bases and J 2 bases; nucleotides not matched to a gene: 5. Per germline, CDR1 LGHNA and CDR2 YNFKEQ. CDR3 DNA: TGTGCCAGCAGTCGGACTAGCGGGGGCCCCACAGATACGCAGTATTTT. This translates into CASSRTSGGPTDTQYF.